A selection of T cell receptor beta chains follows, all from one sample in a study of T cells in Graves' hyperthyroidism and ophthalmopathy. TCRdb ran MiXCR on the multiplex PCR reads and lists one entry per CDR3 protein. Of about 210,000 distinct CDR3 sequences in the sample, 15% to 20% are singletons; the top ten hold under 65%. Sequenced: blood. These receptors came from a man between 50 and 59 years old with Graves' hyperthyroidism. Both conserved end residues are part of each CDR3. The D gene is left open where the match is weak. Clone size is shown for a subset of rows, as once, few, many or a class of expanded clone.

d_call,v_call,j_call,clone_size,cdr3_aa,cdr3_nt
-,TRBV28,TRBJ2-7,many,CASTTGGLISIYEQYF,TGTGCCAGCACCACCGGAGGGTTAATTAGTATCTACGAGCAGTACTTC
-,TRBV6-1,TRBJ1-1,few,CATGFRNTEAFF,TGTGCCACCGGTTTCAGGAACACTGAAGCTTTCTTT
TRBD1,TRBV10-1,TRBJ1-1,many,CASSFGQGGTEAFF,TGCGCCAGCAGTTTTGGACAGGGGGGAACTGAAGCTTTCTTT
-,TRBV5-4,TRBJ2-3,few,CASSSRVHGTDTQYF,TGTGCCAGCAGCTCTCGGGTTCACGGCACAGATACGCAGTATTTT
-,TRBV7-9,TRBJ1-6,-,CASSFEDHNSPLHF,TGTGCCAGCAGCTTTGAAGATCATAATTCACCCCTCCACTTT
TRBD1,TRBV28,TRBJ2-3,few,CASFTGQGAEDTQYF,TGTGCCAGCTTTACCGGACAGGGGGCGGAAGATACGCAGTATTTT
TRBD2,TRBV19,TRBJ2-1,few,CASSSTSAGQQFF,TGTGCCAGTAGTAGTACTAGCGCGGGGCAGCAGTTCTTC
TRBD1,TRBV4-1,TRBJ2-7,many,CASSPLGTGYEQYF,TGCGCCAGCAGCCCCCTTGGGACAGGGTACGAGCAGTACTTC
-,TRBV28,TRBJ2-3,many,CASSFTAYTQYF,TGTGCCAGCAGTTTCACGGCCTATACGCAGTATTTT
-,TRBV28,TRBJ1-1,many,CASSLSTENTEAFF,TGTGCCAGCAGTTTGAGCACAGAGAACACTGAAGCTTTCTTT
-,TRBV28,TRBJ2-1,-,CASSTPAGNEQFF,TGTGCCAGCAGTACCCCCGCGGGCAATGAGCAGTTCTTC
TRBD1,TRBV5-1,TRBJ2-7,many,CASSWTGSGEQYF,TGCGCCAGCAGCTGGACAGGGTCTGGTGAGCAGTACTTC
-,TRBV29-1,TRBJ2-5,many,CSVEVTPRAETQYF,TGCAGCGTTGAAGTTACACCTAGAGCAGAGACCCAGTACTTC
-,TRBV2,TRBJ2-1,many,CASSEVAGRNNEQFF,TGTGCCAGCAGTGAAGTTGCGGGAAGGAACAATGAGCAGTTCTTC
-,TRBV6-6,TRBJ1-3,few,CASSYTPMAGRQNTIYF,TGTGCCAGCAGTTACACCCCTATGGCGGGAAGGCAAAACACCATATATTTT
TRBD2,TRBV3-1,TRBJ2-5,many,CASSQGGGQETQYF,TGTGCCAGCAGCCAAGGGGGGGGACAAGAGACCCAGTACTTC
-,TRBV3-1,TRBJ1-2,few,CASSQVQSGYTF,TGTGCCAGCAGCCAAGTACAGAGTGGCTACACCTTC
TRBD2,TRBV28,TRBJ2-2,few,CASSLSTSGTGELFF,TGTGCCAGCAGTTTATCAACTAGCGGCACCGGGGAGCTGTTTTTT
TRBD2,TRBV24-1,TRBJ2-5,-,CATSDDGAGDKETQYF,TGTGCCACCAGTGATGATGGAGCGGGGGATAAAGAGACCCAGTACTTC
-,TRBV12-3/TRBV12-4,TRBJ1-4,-,CASSPSPRLGEKLFF,TGTGCCAGCAGTCCTTCCCCAAGACTTGGTGAAAAACTGTTTTTT
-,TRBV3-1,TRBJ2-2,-,CASSPLGGVVTGELFF,TGTGCCAGCAGCCCTCTGGGGGGAGTTGTCACCGGGGAGCTGTTTTTT
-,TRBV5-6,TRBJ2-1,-,CASRLATEEVNEQFF,TGTGCCAGCAGGCTAGCGACGGAGGAGGTAAATGAGCAGTTCTTC
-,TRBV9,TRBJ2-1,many,CASSVALTGAVYNEQFF,TGTGCCAGCAGCGTAGCTTTGACGGGAGCGGTCTACAATGAGCAGTTCTTC
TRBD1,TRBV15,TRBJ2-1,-,CATSRVLLTGGISYNEQFF,TGTGCCACCAGCAGAGTCCTCCTGACAGGGGGCATATCCTACAATGAGCAGTTCTTC
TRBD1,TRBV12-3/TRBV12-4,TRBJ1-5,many,CASSPDRGDQPQHF,TGTGCCAGCAGCCCAGACAGGGGGGATCAGCCCCAGCATTTT
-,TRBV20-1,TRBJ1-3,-,CSASGDGASGNTIYF,TGCAGTGCTAGCGGGGACGGAGCCTCTGGAAACACCATATATTTT
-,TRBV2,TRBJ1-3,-,CASSRTTRGNTIYF,TGTGCCAGCAGTCGGACAACTAGGGGAAACACCATATATTTT
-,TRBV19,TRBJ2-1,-,CASSSTSAGEQFF,TGTGCCAGTAGTTCGACATCGGCGGGTGAGCAGTTCTTC
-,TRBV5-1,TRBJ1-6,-,CASSLPDYNSPLHF,TGCGCCAGCAGCTTGCCAGACTATAATTCACCCCTCCACTTT
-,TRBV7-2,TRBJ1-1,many,CASSPARDTEAFF,TGTGCCAGCAGTCCCGCGCGGGACACTGAAGCTTTCTTT
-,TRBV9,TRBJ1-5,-,CASSKGLNQPQHF,TGTGCCAGCAGCAAGGGACTCAATCAGCCCCAGCATTTT
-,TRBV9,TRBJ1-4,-,CASSVGGQGFGEKLFF,TGTGCCAGCAGCGTAGGTGGTCAAGGGTTCGGTGAAAAACTGTTTTTT
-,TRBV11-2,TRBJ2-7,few,CASSLSLLLSYEQYF,TGTGCCAGCAGCTTATCGCTCCTCCTCTCCTACGAGCAGTACTTC
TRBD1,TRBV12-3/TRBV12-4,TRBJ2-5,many,CASRRQGPETQYF,TGTGCCAGCAGGCGACAGGGGCCGGAGACCCAGTACTTC
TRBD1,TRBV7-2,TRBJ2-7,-,CASSSGQGKGYEQYF,TGTGCCAGCAGCTCGGGACAGGGAAAAGGGTACGAGCAGTACTTC
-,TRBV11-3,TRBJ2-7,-,CASSFTVTYEQYF,TGTGCCAGCAGCTTTACAGTAACCTACGAGCAGTACTTC
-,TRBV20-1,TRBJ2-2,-,CSARVGGLGTGELFF,TGCAGTGCTAGAGTCGGGGGGCTGGGAACCGGGGAGCTGTTTTTT
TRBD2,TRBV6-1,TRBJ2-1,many,CASSTTSGRAGEQFF,TGTGCCAGCAGCACCACTAGCGGGAGGGCCGGTGAGCAGTTCTTC
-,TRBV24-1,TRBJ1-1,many,CATSPKEVMNTEAFF,TGTGCCACCTCCCCCAAGGAAGTTATGAACACTGAAGCTTTCTTT
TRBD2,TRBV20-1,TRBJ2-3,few,CSALTRGSSGTFGDTQYF,TGCAGTGCCTTAACTCGTGGCTCTAGCGGGACCTTCGGAGATACGCAGTATTTT
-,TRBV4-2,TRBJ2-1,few,CASSQALQGRFGLGRDNEQFF,TGTGCCAGCAGCCAAGCTCTACAGGGCAGGTTTGGGCTAGGGAGAGACAATGAGCAGTTCTTC
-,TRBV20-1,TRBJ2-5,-,CSARSRAGQETQYF,TGCAGTGCTAGATCCCGGGCGGGCCAAGAGACCCAGTACTTC
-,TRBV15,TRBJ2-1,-,CATSRPGLYEQFF,TGTGCCACCAGCAGGCCCGGACTGTATGAGCAGTTCTTC
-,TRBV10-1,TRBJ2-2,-,CASSSIWGAKNTGELFF,TGCGCCAGCAGCTCCATCTGGGGGGCTAAGAACACCGGGGAGCTGTTTTTT
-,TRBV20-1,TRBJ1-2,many,CSAREGYYGYTF,TGCAGTGCTAGAGAGGGGTACTATGGCTACACCTTC
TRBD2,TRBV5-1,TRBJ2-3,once,CASSVLPGLAATDTQYF,TGCGCCAGCAGCGTGCTCCCGGGACTAGCGGCCACAGATACGCAGTATTTT
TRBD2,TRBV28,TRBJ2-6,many,CASSPGLAGGTGANVLTF,TGTGCCAGCAGTCCAGGACTAGCGGGAGGAACTGGGGCCAACGTCCTGACTTTC
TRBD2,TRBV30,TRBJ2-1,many,CAWSVFGTSGSGEQFF,TGTGCCTGGAGTGTATTCGGGACTAGCGGGAGTGGTGAGCAGTTCTTC
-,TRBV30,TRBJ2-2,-,CAWNRDLTGELFF,TGTGCCTGGAACCGGGACCTCACCGGGGAGCTGTTTTTT
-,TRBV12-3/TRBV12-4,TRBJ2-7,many,CASSLAQVGPNEQYF,TGTGCCAGCAGTTTAGCGCAAGTTGGCCCAAACGAGCAGTACTTC
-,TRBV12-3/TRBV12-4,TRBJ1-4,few,CASTDSTNEKLFF,TGTGCCAGTACAGATTCAACTAATGAAAAACTGTTTTTT
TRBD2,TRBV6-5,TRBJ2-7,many,CASSYSAGGHYEQYF,TGTGCCAGCAGTTACTCCGCGGGAGGCCACTACGAGCAGTACTTC
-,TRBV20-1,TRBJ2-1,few,CSATSVLGPGRGKDNEQFF,TGCAGTGCTACCTCCGTGCTAGGGCCGGGTAGAGGAAAGGACAATGAGCAGTTCTTC
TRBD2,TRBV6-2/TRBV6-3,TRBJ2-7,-,CASSYSTSDYEQYF,TGTGCCAGCAGTTACTCGACTAGCGACTACGAGCAGTACTTC
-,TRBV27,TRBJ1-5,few,CASRRLNGGNQPQHF,TGTGCCAGCAGAAGGCTAAATGGGGGCAATCAGCCCCAGCATTTT
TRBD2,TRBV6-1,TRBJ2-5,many,CASTSFGLAEETQYF,TGTGCCAGCACCTCCTTCGGACTAGCGGAAGAGACCCAGTACTTC
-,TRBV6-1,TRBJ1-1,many,CASTNQGREAFF,TGTGCCAGCACGAACCAGGGGAGGGAAGCTTTCTTT